This entry lists 14 T cell receptor beta chains sequenced from one sample in a study of beta chain features in type 1 diabetes. Sequencing targeted expressed TCRB transcripts, as all isolated RNA had been reverse transcribed. Generated by immunoSEQ multiplex PCR, the TCRdb table keeps only in-frame clones and is missing some. The sample has about 170,000 clones; around 7.8% are singletons. Findings and caveats of the study: Researchers report that Type 1 diabetes patients had moderately but significantly shorter TCRB CDR3s across all four CD4+ subsets.

These receptors have no identified antigens. The sample was central memory CD4+ T cells from blood. Receptor source: a woman aged 40 to 50 with type 1 diabetes.

The chain recombines TRBV7-2 with TRBJ1-2; 8 bases are shared with TRBD1. Germline values: CDR1 SGHTA, CDR2 FQGNSA. This CDR3 is 14 amino acids long. J was trimmed by 4 bases and V by 5 bases; bases with no gene match: 6. The CDR3 protein is CASSTGQGSYGYTF. The CDR3 nucleotides are TGTGCCAGCAGCACCGGACAGGGAAGCTATGGCTACACCTTC.

This clone was seen a few times. The rearrangement links TRBV5-1 to TRBJ1-4; no clear D. Trimming pared 0 bases from V and 12 bases from J, leaving 12 bases between. The CDR3 has 13 amino acids. Germline CDR1 is SGHRS and CDR2 is YFSETQ. The CDR3 DNA reads TGCGCCAGCAGCTTGGCCATAGGAGACCAACTGTTTTTT. This gives the protein CASSLAIGDQLFF. The complete variable domain, with remaining parts taken from reference TRBV5-1 and TRBJ1-4, reads KAGVTQTPRYLIKTRGQQVTLSCSPISGHRSVSWYQQTPGQGLQFLFEYFSETQRNKGNFPGRFSGRQFSNSRSEMNVSTLELGDSALYLCASSLAIGDQLFFGSGTQLSVL.

This clone was recorded a few times. The rearrangement joins TRBV5-4 to TRBJ2-3; no reliable D call. Trimming cost V 1 base and J 5 bases, with 2 bases left between them. This CDR3 is built from 11 residues. CDR1 is SGHNT, CDR2 YYREEE, per germline (reference sequence). CDR3 coding DNA: TGTGCCAGCAGCTTGCAAGATACGCAGTATTTT. Amino acids: CASSLQDTQYF.

The rearrangement joins TRBV9 to TRBJ2-7, with 7 positions matching TRBD2. The CDR3 totals 14 residues. Germline trimming cut 0 bases from V and 7 bases from J; bases unmatched to any gene: 7. Germline CDR1 reads SGDLS; CDR2 reads YYNGEE. CDR3 sequence (DNA): TGTGCCAGCAGCGTAGGCAGCGGGGCCCAGGAGCAGTACTTC. This sequence encodes CASSVGSGAQEQYF.

The rearrangement links TRBV6-5 to TRBJ2-7; D perhaps matches TRBD2 (6 bases). V was pared by 7 bases and J by 4 bases, with 14 bases between. The CDR3 totals 13 residues. Germline assignment: CDR1 MNHEY and CDR2 SVGAGI. The CDR3 DNA follows: TGTGCCAGCATTGAACCAGGGACTTACGAGCAGTACTTC. The encoded protein is CASIEPGTYEQYF.

This clone has just a few counts. The V gene is TRBV6-5, the J gene TRBJ1-2, with TRBD1 matching over 11 bases. With 6 bases clipped from V and 6 bases from J, the junction kept 3 bases outside the gene matches. Germline values: CDR1 MNHEY, CDR2 SVGAGI. The CDR3 is made up of 13 amino acids. The chain's CDR3 is CASRSDRGHGYTF. CDR3 nucleotides: TGTGCCAGCAGATCGGACAGGGGGCATGGCTACACCTTC.

The chain recombines TRBV7-2 with TRBJ1-2, with 12 bases matching TRBD1. The germline CDR1 and CDR2 sequences are SGHTA and FQGNSA. V gave up 5 bases and J gave up 5 bases; unmatched junction bases: 15. The CDR3 contains 18 residues. CDR3 residues: CASSPLGTGGTMGYGYTF. CDR3 coding DNA: TGTGCCAGCAGCCCCCTCGGGACAGGGGGCACTATGGGGTATGGCTACACCTTC.

This clone was observed a few times. V gene TRBV20-1 combines with J gene TRBJ2-5; tentative D call: TRBD1 (6 bases). Germline V gene lookup returns CDR1 DFQATT and CDR2 SNEGSKA (reference sequence). V lost 6 bases and J lost 7, with 12 bases in between. This CDR3 comprises 11 residues. The CDR3 reads CSAEQGGTQYF. Written as DNA, the CDR3 is TGCAGTGCGGAGCAAGGGGGGACCCAGTACTTC.

This clone was seen a few times. The rearrangement uses TRBV7-3 and TRBJ1-2; the D gene is possibly TRBD1 (6 bases). The CDR3 loop spans 15 amino acids. Germline V lookup: CDR1 SGHTA, CDR2 FQGTGA. The ends were cut back, 6 bases at V and 0 bases at J, with 14 bases in the middle. The CDR3 spells CASSSGQLTNYGYTF. The CDR3 region has the DNA TGTGCCAGCAGTTCCGGACAGCTCACTAACTATGGCTACACCTTC.

To note about this clone: At the DNA level, this CDR3 is encoded by other sequences in the same sample as well. The chain joins TRBV18 to TRBJ2-7; possibly TRBD2 for D (6 bases). Germline V gene data show CDR1 as KGHSH and CDR2 as LQKENI. V was trimmed by 3 bases and J by 7 bases, leaving 7 bases between them. The CDR3 covers 11 residues. CDR3 bases: TGTGCCAGCTCACCCGGGGGTGAGCAGTACTTC. This translates into CASSPGGEQYF.

The chain joins TRBV15 to TRBJ1-4; 7 nucleotides line up with TRBD1. This CDR3 has 16 residues. J lost 8 bases, V lost 0 bases, and 9 bases had no gene match. The germline V gene has CDR1 LNHNV and CDR2 YYDKDF (reference sequence). CDR3: CATSRELQGIGEKLFF. The CDR3 DNA reads TGTGCCACCAGCAGAGAGTTACAGGGGATTGGCGAAAAACTGTTTTTT.

This clone turned up a few times. This rearrangement joins TRBV4-1 to TRBJ1-2, with D tentatively TRBD1 (6 bases). Per the germline V gene, CDR1 is MGHRA and CDR2 is YSYEKL. Trimming pared 0 bases from V and 4 bases from J, leaving 21 bases between. The CDR3 totals 18 residues. The DNA for the CDR3 is TGCGCCAGCAGCCAAGAATCGGGAAGCGGGGGGCGTCGCTATGGCTACACCTTC. This codes for CASSQESGSGGRRYGYTF.

The V gene is TRBV10-3, the J gene TRBJ1-1; D call uncertain. Germline V gene sequence: CDR1 ENHRY, CDR2 SYGVKD. V was trimmed by 3 bases and J by 1 base, leaving 18 bases between them. The CDR3 is made up of 17 amino acids. DNA of the CDR3: TGTGCCATCAGTGACCCTTACCTCCCTGGGAGGAACACTGAAGCTTTCTTT. This sequence encodes CAISDPYLPGRNTEAFF.

A note on this clone: The same CDR3 also results from other DNA sequences found in this sample. The chain combines TRBV18 with TRBJ1-5; 8 bases map to TRBD1. The CDR3 length is 15 residues. With 3 bases clipped from V and 2 bases from J, the junction kept 3 bases outside the gene matches. The germline gives CDR1 KGHSH, CDR2 LQKENI. CDR3 residues: CASSPPGQGNQPQHF. The DNA of the CDR3 is TGTGCCAGCTCACCCCCGGGACAGGGCAATCAGCCCCAGCATTTT.